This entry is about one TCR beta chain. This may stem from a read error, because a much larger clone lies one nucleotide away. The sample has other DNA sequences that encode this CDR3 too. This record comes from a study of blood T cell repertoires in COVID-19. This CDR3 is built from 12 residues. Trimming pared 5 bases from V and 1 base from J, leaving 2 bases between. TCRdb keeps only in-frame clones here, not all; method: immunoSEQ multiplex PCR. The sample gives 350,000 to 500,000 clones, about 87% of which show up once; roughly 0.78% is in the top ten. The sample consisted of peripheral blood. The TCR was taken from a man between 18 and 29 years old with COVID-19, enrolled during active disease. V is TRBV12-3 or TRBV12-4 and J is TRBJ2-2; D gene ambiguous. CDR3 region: CASSQNTGELFF. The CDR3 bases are TGTGCCAGCAGTCAGAACACCGGGGAGCTGTTTTTT.